The T cell receptor beta chain under discussion was sequenced for a study of blood T cell repertoires in COVID-19. Overall study: The study drew acute and convalescent COVID-19 samples from the United States, Italy and Spain.

This table comes from immunoSEQ multiplex PCR, and its TCRdb copy is limited to in-frame clones, with some not included. Here the sample spans 250,000 to 300,000 clones, approximately 87% being singletons. This clone was seen once. A much larger clone differs from this one at a single base, so this may be a read error. Other DNA sequences within the sample encode an identical CDR3. Patients from Seattle were sampled longitudinally, starting during active infection. The V and J ends lost 1 base and 0 bases respectively, with 5 bases between them. CDR1 is SGHDT and CDR2 is YYEEEE in the germline V gene. The CDR3 covers 14 residues.

This chain links TRBV5-6 with TRBJ1-3; D may be TRBD1 (5 bases). Sequences were obtained from peripheral blood. This clonotype was sampled from a woman aged 25 to 39 with COVID-19, enrolled during active disease. CDR3 amino acids: CASSLRGSGNTIYF. Here the CDR3 DNA reads TGTGCCAGCAGCTTGAGGGGCTCTGGAAACACCATATATTTT.